Given below is one T cell receptor (beta chain) in context. The table came from immunoSEQ multiplex PCR; TCRdb's copy has only in-frame clones and leaves some out. The sample lists around 94,000 clones; around 92% were seen once. This sample was taken from a study of control samples from healthy donors and cancer patients. The sequenced material came from blood. The TCR was taken from a woman under 30 in good health.

The CDR3 reads CASSPQAGVANEQFF. The CDR3 coding sequence is TGTGCCAGCAGTCCCCAAGCGGGAGTGGCCAATGAGCAGTTCTTC. The chain has TRBV6-5 and TRBJ2-1; 8 positions agree with TRBD2. Trimming at V came to 5 bases and at J to 6 bases, leaving 9 bases not matched to a gene. The CDR3 loop spans 15 amino acids. The germline CDR1 and CDR2 sequences are MNHEY and SVGAGI.